Described below is a single T cell receptor (beta chain) sequence and its context. The length of the CDR3 is 14 residues. The V segment lost 6 bases and the J segment 4 bases; nucleotides outside the gene matches: 7. Germline CDR1 SNHLY, CDR2 FYNNEI. Some clones are missing from TCRdb's copy, which holds only in-frame ones; the method was immunoSEQ multiplex PCR. The sample consists of 55,000 to 70,000 clones, over 75% of them appearing once. The data are from a study of PD-L1 blockade in urothelial cancer. Study overall: The median number of T cells present in blood samples was approximately 130,000.

The material sequenced was PBMCs, taken around atezolizumab (anti-PD-L1) treatment. The rearrangement links TRBV2 to TRBJ1-2, with 8 bases fitting TRBD1. The TCR was taken from an older man with urothelial cancer. CDR3: CASRIQGGAYGYTF. In DNA form, the CDR3 reads TGTGCCAGCAGGATACAGGGGGGAGCCTATGGCTACACCTTC.